Listed here is a single TCR beta chain. Its specific antigen is unknown. No clone much larger than this one lies a single base away; base qualities are absent. The sample originates from a study of blood T cell repertoires in COVID-19 (dated by TCRdb to 2018 to 2021). Notes on the research overall: Collaborator samples came from the United States, Italy and Spain and covered acute and convalescent phases of COVID-19. Deeply sampled blood TCRbeta repertoires from subjects exposed to, actively infected with, or recovered from COVID-19 were included in the dataset. The material from the prospective study consisted of cDNA or gDNA derived from T cells, B-cell-depleted T cells, or PBMCs. HLA class I and class II types, where available, came from metadata supplied by the sample provider rather than from assay-based typing. The sample metadata nearly always contained a de-identified subject ID, COVID-19 status, age in years and sex. The samples were drawn from two sources: the first 160 participants of the ongoing ImmuneRACE study, and 1,000 to 1,500 subjects contributed by 6 global collaborators. The repertoires were released in a freely available public database meant as a resource for research on the immune response to SARS-CoV-2. What the work shows at the level of the full study, not this receptor alone: The quantity of clinical and demographic metadata differed by source and by participant and was supplied without curation.

Compared with germline, V lacks 5 bases and J lacks 4 bases; bases without a gene match: 2. CDR1 SNHLY and CDR2 FYNNEI are derived from the germline V gene. Its CDR3 holds 13 amino acids, cysteine through phenylalanine. Only CDR3 DNA remains: 39 bases, in frame from the first base. One collaborating source in Seattle enrolled patients while the patients were actively infected and followed the patients over time throughout the course of disease. Whole blood was collected in K2EDTA tubes by collaborating institutions according to the institutions' own protocols. For TCRbeta analysis, collaborator samples were shipped as frozen whole blood, as isolated PBMCs, or as DNA extracted from either sample type. The immunoSEQ Assay, a bias-controlled multiplex PCR, was used to amplify TCRbeta CDR3 regions from genomic DNA. The paper's processing steps were these. Nucleated cell counts per sample were estimated from amplification of reference gene primers within the assay. To quantify the absolute abundance of each unique TCRbeta CDR3 rearrangement, sequence reads were collapsed and filtered. For each sample, productive Simpson clonality was calculated as the square root of Simpson's diversity index over productive rearrangements. TCRdb carries this immuneACCESS record with in-frame sequences only. Its versions omit some clonotypes, under half of them owing to an unresolved V gene in the studies checked, with the rest unexplained. The V and J calls and clone size come from that table; D and trimming were worked out from the DNA. The sample profile shows under 200,000 clones; around 84% of them were found once. 0.55% to 0.6% of the sample lies in the top ten.

The chain is made from TRBV2 and TRBJ1-3; TRBD1 fits 7 bases in the junction. Sequenced input: peripheral blood. This sequence originates from a man in his fifties or sixties with COVID-19, enrolled during active disease. The nucleotide sequence is TGTGCCAGCAGTACAGGGGCCGGAAACACCATATATTTT. It specifies CASSTGAGNTIYF. The full variable domain, with segments outside the CDR3 supplied by the reference TRBV2 and TRBJ1-3 proteins, appears as EPEVTQTPSHQVTQMGQEVILRCVPISNHLYFYWYRQILGQKVEFLVSFYNNEISEKSEIFDDQFSVERPDGSNFTLKIRSTKLEDSAMYFCASSTGAGNTIYFGEGSWLTVV.